These 4 T cell receptor beta chains originate from one sample sequenced in a study of identical twins. One entry per CDR3 protein results from TCRdb running MiXCR on the 5' RACE reads. The repertoire has roughly 250,000 distinct CDR3 sequences, over 12% of them found once; the top ten carry under 9.5%. The sample comprised memory (CD45RO+) T cells sorted from blood. The source is a woman aged 18-30 years in good health.

The chain is built from TRBV10-3 and TRBJ2-7; 7 bases fit TRBD2. The CDR3 has 15 amino acids. Looked up from germline, CDR1 is ENHRY and CDR2 is SYGVKD. The trim removed 3 bases at V and 6 bases at J, leaving 11 bases unmatched. In DNA form, the CDR3 reads TGTGCCATCAGTGACCGACTAGCTGGGGACTCCGAGCAGTACTTC. This gives the protein CAISDRLAGDSEQYF.

This clonotype has at least ten counts. The chain combines TRBV15 with TRBJ1-2; D is unclear. CDR3 length equals 14 residues. Germline CDR1 LNHNV, CDR2 YYDKDF (reference sequence). V was clipped by 0 bases and J by 6 bases, with 11 bases between them. CDR3 sequence (DNA): TGTGCCACCAGCAGAGATGGGAAGGGTGATGGCTACACCTTC. The encoded protein is CATSRDGKGDGYTF. The entire variable domain, with the rest obtained from reference TRBV15 and TRBJ1-2, is as follows: DAMVIQNPRYQVTQFGKPVTLSCSQTLNHNVMYWYQQKSSQAPKLLFHYYDKDFNNEADTPDNFQSRRPNTSFCFLDIRSPGLGDTAMYLCATSRDGKGDGYTFGSGTRLTVV.

Details on this clonotype: An end of the junction does not agree with germline; a read error may underlie this. The V and J genes are TRBV20-1 and TRBJ1-4, with D perhaps TRBD1 (6 bases). The CDR3 contains 13 residues. CDR1 DFQATT and CDR2 SNEGSKA come from the germline V gene (reference sequence). Here the CDR3 reads CSARGQSNEKLFF. The CDR3 DNA sequence: TGCAGTGCCAGAGGACAGTCTAATGAAAAACTGTTTTTT.

This clonotype was counted at least ten times. V and J are TRBV7-6 and TRBJ2-7, with TRBD2 matching over 7 bases. CDR1 is SGHVS and CDR2 is FNYEAQ in the germline V gene. The CDR3 sequence is 14 residues long. Unmatched junction bases numbered 7, after V lost 2 bases and J lost 6 bases. CDR3 residues: CASSLRAGDPEQYF. The CDR3 bases are TGTGCCAGCAGCTTACGGGCGGGAGACCCCGAGCAGTACTTC.